Listed here are 27 T cell receptor beta chains from one sample, sequenced in a study of blood T cell repertoires in COVID-19. Sequencing used immunoSEQ multiplex PCR; TCRdb keeps in-frame clones, though not all of them. The sample lists under 400,000 clones, about nine tenths occurring once. Sequenced: peripheral blood. Receptor source: a woman in her twenties or thirties with COVID-19, enrolled during active disease.

The J gene is TRBJ1-6, the V gene TRBV18; 10 bases line up with TRBD1. Germline V gene data show CDR1 as KGHSH and CDR2 as LQKENI. The V gene end was trimmed by 3 bases and the J gene end by 7 bases; junction bases not matched to a gene: 3. This CDR3 comprises 15 residues. CDR3 nucleotides: TGTGCCAGCTCACCGGACAGGGGGACGAATTCACCCCTCCACTTT. Amino acid sequence: CASSPDRGTNSPLHF. Full variable domain (remainder filled in from reference TRBV18 and TRBJ1-6): NAGVMQNPRHLVRRRGQEARLRCSPMKGHSHVYWYRQLPEEGLKFMVYLQKENIIDESGMPKERFSAEFPKEGPSILRIQQVVRGDSAAYFCASSPDRGTNSPLHFGNGTRLTVT.

CDR3: CASTQGHIGYTF. In DNA form, the CDR3 reads TGTGCCAGTACCCAGGGACATATTGGCTACACCTTC. The chain has TRBV19 and TRBJ1-2, with a possible D match to TRBD1 (6 bases). The V and J ends lost 7 bases and 7 bases respectively, with 13 bases between them. Germline CDR1 reads LNHDA; CDR2 reads SQIVND (reference sequence). There are 12 residues in the CDR3.

The V and J genes are TRBV11-3 and TRBJ2-3; D is perhaps TRBD1 (5 bases). The germline V gene encodes CDR1 SGHNT and CDR2 YENEEA. V lost 3 bases, J lost 6 bases, and 13 bases lay in between. CDR3 length: 14 residues. The CDR3 loop is CASSLLGGADTQYF. CDR3 DNA: TGTGCCAGCAGCTTGTTAGGTGGGGCGGATACGCAGTATTTT.

The genes are TRBV27 and TRBJ1-6, with a tentative D call TRBD1 (5 bases). The CDR3 length is 15 residues. Trimming removed 2 bases at V and 4 bases at J, with 9 bases between. Germline values: CDR1 MNHEY, CDR2 SMNVEV (reference sequence). The CDR3 DNA sequence: TGTGCCAGCAGTTTAGAGGGGAGGTATAATTCACCCCTCCACTTT. Amino acids: CASSLEGRYNSPLHF.

V is TRBV4-1 and J is TRBJ2-7; TRBD1 matches 7 bases. Germline CDR1 MGHRA, CDR2 YSYEKL. The CDR3 consists of 14 residues. The V gene end was trimmed by 6 bases and the J gene end by 3 bases; junction bases not matched to a gene: 8. CDR3 in DNA: TGCGCCAGCAGAGCACCGGGACAGAACTACGAGCAGTACTTC. It specifies CASRAPGQNYEQYF.

This rearrangement joins TRBV5-1 to TRBJ2-1, with D perhaps TRBD1 (6 bases). Germline V CDR1 and CDR2: SGHRS, YFSETQ. CDR3 size: 12 residues. Trimming cost V 5 bases and J 7 bases, with 10 bases left between them. The DNA for the CDR3 is TGCGCCAGCAGACAGGGCGGGAATGAGCAGTTCTTC. Its protein is CASRQGGNEQFF.

The gene calls are TRBV10-1 and TRBJ1-4; D possibly corresponds to TRBD1 (6 bases). Looked up from germline, CDR1 is WNHNN and CDR2 is SYGVQD (reference sequence). CDR3 size: 13 residues. Trimming shortened V by 0 bases and J by 11 bases, and 10 bases separated the two germline ends. The CDR3 protein is CASSESARGKLFF. The CDR3 DNA reads TGCGCCAGCAGTGAGTCGGCGAGGGGGAAACTGTTTTTT.

Here the CDR3 reads CASSLFRGSYEQYV. Written as DNA, the CDR3 is TGTGCCAGCAGTTTATTCAGGGGATCCTACGAGCAGTACGTC. The chain is built from TRBV6-5 and TRBJ2-7; D is possibly TRBD1 (6 bases). Trimming removed 4 bases from V and 1 base from J, with 11 bases in between. Germline lookup yields CDR1 MNHEY and CDR2 SVGAGI. CDR3 size: 14 residues.

This clone was recorded once. V usage is TRBV7-8 and J usage is TRBJ2-2, with 9 bases identical to TRBD1. The CDR3 loop spans 13 amino acids. With V trimmed by 5 bases and J by 9 bases, 4 bases remained unmatched. Germline CDR1 SGHVS, CDR2 FQNEAQ. The CDR3 here is CASSRDRERELFF. The CDR3 DNA reads TGTGCCAGCAGCCGGGACAGGGAGAGGGAGCTGTTTTTT.

The chain carries TRBV28 and TRBJ1-2, with 7 bases lining up with TRBD1. J was trimmed by 7 bases and V by 4 bases; bases with no gene match: 15. CDR3 length equals 16 residues. From germline, CDR1 is MDHEN and CDR2 SYDVKM. The CDR3 DNA reads as TGTGCCAGCAGTTCCTCACCGGAGGGGGCGCTGGGTGGCTACACCTTC. This codes for CASSSSPEGALGGYTF.

The chain has TRBV7-2 and TRBJ1-2; 8 bases map to TRBD1. V was clipped by 5 bases and J by 5 bases; unmatched bases: 10. The length of the CDR3 is 15 residues. Looked up from germline, CDR1 is SGHTA and CDR2 is FQGNSA. The CDR3 bases are TGTGCCAGCAGCCCTAGGGATGACAGGGGTTATGGCTACACCTTC. Encoded protein: CASSPRDDRGYGYTF.

In this sample, this clone turned up once. The sample has other DNA sequences that encode this CDR3 too. The chain links TRBV6-5 to TRBJ2-7, with 7 bases fitting TRBD1. Germline V gene sequence: CDR1 MNHEY, CDR2 SVGAGI. Losses at the gene ends were 5 bases for V and 1 base for J; bases not matched to a gene: 2. The CDR3 is 13 amino acids. The CDR3 region is CASSKGQSYEQYF. The CDR3 DNA reads TGTGCCAGCAGTAAGGGACAGTCCTACGAGCAGTACTTC.

This clone was detected only a few times. This sequence joins TRBV7-9 and TRBJ2-1; 11 bases are shared with TRBD2. The CDR3 has 15 residues. Losses at the gene ends were 2 bases for V and 5 bases for J; bases not matched to a gene: 2. CDR1 and CDR2 (germline): SEHNR, FQNEAQ (reference sequence). The CDR3 loop is CASSLRLAGNNEQFF. In DNA, the CDR3 is TGTGCCAGCAGCTTAAGACTAGCGGGGAACAATGAGCAGTTCTTC.

The genes are TRBV7-8 and TRBJ2-7, with a tentative D call TRBD2 (6 bases). The V gene's germline CDR1 is SGHVS and CDR2 FQNEAQ. The V end lost 5 bases, the J end lost 7 bases, and 15 bases lay between the germline ends. The CDR3 covers 13 residues. CDR3 protein: CASSEGGEREQYV. Here the CDR3 DNA reads TGTGCCAGCAGCGAAGGAGGGGAAAGGGAGCAGTACGTC.

CDR3 bases: TGTGCCAGCAGCCTTCTAGGGGACAGCTGGAACACTGAAGCTTTCTTT. This codes for CASSLLGDSWNTEAFF. The gene calls are TRBV5-5 and TRBJ1-1, with 7 nucleotides matching TRBD1. The CDR3 length is 16 residues. The trim removed 4 bases at V and 1 base at J, leaving 10 bases unmatched. Germline lookup yields CDR1 SGHKS and CDR2 YYEKEE (reference sequence).

The chain carries TRBV6-5 and TRBJ2-2; 9 nucleotides agree with TRBD1. Germline V gives CDR1 MNHEY, CDR2 SVGAGI. The CDR3 contains 16 residues. V shed 2 bases and J 8 bases; nucleotides not matched to a gene: 9. The CDR3 coding sequence is TGTGCCAGCAGTTACCACAGACAGGGGGTGGGAGGGGAGCTGTTTTTT. Protein product: CASSYHRQGVGGELFF.

The V gene is TRBV4-1, the J gene TRBJ1-1; 8 bases line up with TRBD1. The CDR3 loop spans 18 amino acids. Germline CDR1 and CDR2: MGHRA and YSYEKL. V trimming: 0 bases; J trimming: 1 base; junction bases outside the gene matches: 10. The CDR3 protein is CASSQDPADRGRNTEAFF. The CDR3 DNA is TGCGCCAGCAGCCAAGATCCCGCCGACAGGGGAAGGAACACTGAAGCTTTCTTT.

The gene calls are TRBV7-2 and TRBJ1-2, with TRBD1 matching over 9 bases. V lost 1 base, J lost 4 bases, and 7 bases stayed unmatched. In germline, CDR1 is SGHTA, CDR2 FQGNSA. The CDR3 spans 16 residues. The CDR3 nucleotides are TGTGCCAGCAGCTTAGTGGGACAGGGTGGTTCCTATGGCTACACCTTC. Encoded protein: CASSLVGQGGSYGYTF.

The chain uses TRBV5-1 and TRBJ1-2, with 7 bases aligning to TRBD1. This CDR3 has 13 residues. Losses at the gene ends were 5 bases for V and 8 bases for J; bases not matched to a gene: 9. Germline V gives CDR1 SGHRS, CDR2 YFSETQ. The CDR3, as DNA: TGCGCCAGCAGGTCCGACAGGGCGAACGGCTACACCTTC. Its protein product is CASRSDRANGYTF.

This chain joins TRBV6-2 or TRBV6-3 and TRBJ2-1, with 7 positions matching TRBD1. The J segment lost 8 bases and the V segment lost 6 bases, leaving 16 bases of the junction unmatched. In germline, CDR1 is MNHEY, CDR2 SVGEGT. This CDR3 spans 16 amino acids. The CDR3 here is CASSWTPGQRDYEQFF. As DNA, the CDR3 is TGTGCCAGCAGCTGGACTCCGGGACAGCGAGACTATGAGCAGTTCTTC.

The chain links TRBV18 to TRBJ2-1; TRBD2 might be the D (5 bases). Germline CDR1 and CDR2: KGHSH and LQKENI. The CDR3 loop spans 14 amino acids. The V end was cut by 1 base, the J end by 7 bases, with 11 bases between. Here the CDR3 reads CASSPQAGNNEQFF. CDR3 sequence (DNA): TGTGCCAGCTCACCACAGGCCGGGAATAATGAGCAGTTCTTC. Drawing the rest from reference TRBV18 and TRBJ2-1, the complete variable domain is NAGVMQNPRHLVRRRGQEARLRCSPMKGHSHVYWYRQLPEEGLKFMVYLQKENIIDESGMPKERFSAEFPKEGPSILRIQQVVRGDSAAYFCASSPQAGNNEQFFGPGTRLTVL.

This clone was observed a single time. The rearrangement joins TRBV11-2 to TRBJ2-6; 7 positions match TRBD1. Losses at the gene ends were 6 bases for V and 2 bases for J; bases not matched to a gene: 7. Germline V gene lookup returns CDR1 SGHAT and CDR2 FQNNGV. This CDR3 has 16 amino acids. The CDR3 DNA sequence: TGTGCCAGCAGACAACCCCAGGGGGCTGGGGCCAACGTCCTGACTTTC. Its protein is CASRQPQGAGANVLTF.

This chain uses TRBV19 with TRBJ2-1; D is possibly TRBD2 (6 bases). Germline-derived CDR1 and CDR2 are LNHDA and SQIVND (reference sequence). V shed 3 bases and J shed 7 bases, with 13 bases lying between them. This CDR3 has 14 residues. The CDR3 protein is CASSMGAGWNEQFF. The CDR3 DNA is TGTGCCAGTAGTATGGGCGCGGGGTGGAATGAGCAGTTCTTC. Supplemented by reference TRBV19 and TRBJ2-1, the full variable domain reads DGGITQSPKYLFRKEGQNVTLSCEQNLNHDAMYWYRQDPGQGLRLIYYSQIVNDFQKGDIAEGYSVSREKKESFPLTVTSAQKNPTAFYLCASSMGAGWNEQFFGPGTRLTVL.

In this sample, this clone turned up once. This sequence joins TRBV5-5 and TRBJ1-5; the D gene is possibly TRBD1 (5 bases). The CDR3 length is 15 residues. Germline assignment: CDR1 SGHKS and CDR2 YYEKEE (reference sequence). Trimming removed 0 bases from V and 6 bases from J, with 13 bases in between. The CDR3 DNA reads as TGTGCCAGCAGCTTGGGATTTTCAAGGGGTCAGCCCCAGCATTTT. It translates to CASSLGFSRGQPQHF.

This chain links TRBV5-8 with TRBJ2-3; maybe TRBD1 (6 bases). Trimming removed 4 bases from V and 11 bases from J, with 11 bases in between. CDR1 is SGHTS, CDR2 YDEGEE, per germline. The CDR3 spans 11 residues. The CDR3 region has the DNA TGTGCCAGCAGCCTAACAGGGATGCAGTATTTT. This translates into CASSLTGMQYF.

V gene TRBV19 combines with J gene TRBJ1-1; perhaps TRBD1 as D (5 bases). V was shortened by 6 bases and J by 3 bases, with 17 bases between the two germline ends. Germline V gene sequence: CDR1 LNHDA, CDR2 SQIVND (reference sequence). The CDR3 sequence is 15 residues long. CDR3 DNA sequence: TGTGCCAGTAGCTCGTCCTGGCAGGGTTACACTGAAGCTTTCTTT. Translated: CASSSSWQGYTEAFF.

The gene calls are TRBV6-1 and TRBJ2-1; TRBD2 agrees at 10 bases. The CDR3 runs 17 residues. The germline V gene encodes CDR1 MNHNS and CDR2 SASEGT. V lost 1 base and J lost 8; bases outside the gene matches: 11. CDR3 amino acids: CASSEGPSSGGWHEQFF. In nucleotides, the CDR3 is TGTGCCAGCAGTGAAGGTCCATCTAGCGGGGGATGGCATGAGCAGTTCTTC.